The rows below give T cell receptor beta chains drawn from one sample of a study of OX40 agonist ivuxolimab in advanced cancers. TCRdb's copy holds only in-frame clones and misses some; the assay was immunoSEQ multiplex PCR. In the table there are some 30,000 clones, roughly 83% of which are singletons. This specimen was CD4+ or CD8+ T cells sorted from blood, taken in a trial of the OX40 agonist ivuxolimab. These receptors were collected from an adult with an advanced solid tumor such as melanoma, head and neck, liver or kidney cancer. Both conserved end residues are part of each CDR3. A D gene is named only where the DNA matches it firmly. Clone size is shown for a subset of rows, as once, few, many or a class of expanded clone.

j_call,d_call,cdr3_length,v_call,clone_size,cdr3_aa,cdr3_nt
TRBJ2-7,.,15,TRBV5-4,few,CASSLWAGFSYEQYF,TGTGCCAGCAGCTTGTGGGCAGGGTTCTCCTACGAGCAGTACTTC
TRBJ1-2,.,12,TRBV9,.,CASSVAEGGYTF,TGTGCCAGCAGCGTAGCGGAAGGGGGCTACACCTTC
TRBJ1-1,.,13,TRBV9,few,CASSVPVNTEAFF,TGTGCCAGCAGCGTACCGGTCAACACTGAAGCTTTCTTT
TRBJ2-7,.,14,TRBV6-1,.,CASSVGGEWYEQYF,TGTGCCAGCAGTGTAGGAGGAGAGTGGTACGAGCAGTACTTC
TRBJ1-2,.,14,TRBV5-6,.,CASSSLGVPYGYTF,TGTGCCAGCAGCTCATTAGGGGTTCCCTATGGCTACACCTTC
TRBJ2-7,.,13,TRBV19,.,CASSIFPGYEQYF,TGTGCCAGTAGTATCTTTCCGGGCTACGAGCAGTACTTC
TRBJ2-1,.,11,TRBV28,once,CASSSSRLQFF,TGTGCCAGCAGTTCCTCCCGCTTGCAGTTCTTC
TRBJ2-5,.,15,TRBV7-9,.,CASSLAGGPLETQYF,TGTGCCAGCAGCTTAGCGGGGGGGCCATTGGAGACCCAGTACTTC
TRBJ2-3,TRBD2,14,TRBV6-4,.,CASSSGGATDTQYF,TGTGCCAGCAGTAGCGGGGGGGCCACAGATACGCAGTATTTT
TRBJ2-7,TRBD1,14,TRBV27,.,CASSMGTGTDEQYF,TGTGCCAGCAGTATGGGGACAGGGACGGACGAGCAGTACTTC
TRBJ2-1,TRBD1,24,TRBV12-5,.,CASGLVPAAGGARLGDFSYNEQFF,TGTGCTAGTGGTTTGGTACCGGCGGCAGGGGGCGCGAGGCTCGGCGATTTCTCCTACAATGAGCAGTTCTTC
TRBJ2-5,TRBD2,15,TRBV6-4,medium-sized,CASSMTSGGQETQYF,TGTGCCAGCAGTATGACTAGCGGGGGGCAAGAGACCCAGTACTTC
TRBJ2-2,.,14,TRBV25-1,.,CAISGQNNPGELFF,TGTGCCATCTCCGGACAGAACAATCCCGGGGAGCTGTTTTTT
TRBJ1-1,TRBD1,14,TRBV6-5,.,CASTRTGMNTEAFF,TGTGCCAGCACCAGGACAGGAATGAACACTGAAGCTTTCTTT
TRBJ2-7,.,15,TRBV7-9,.,CASSLKSLGVYEQYF,TGTGCCAGCAGCCTAAAGAGTCTGGGCGTCTACGAGCAGTACTTC
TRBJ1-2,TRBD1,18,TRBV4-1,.,CASSQDPDPGQEAYGYTF,TGCGCCAGCAGCCAAGACCCAGACCCGGGACAGGAGGCGTATGGCTACACCTTC
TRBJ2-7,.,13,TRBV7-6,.,CASSLGTTYEQYF,TGTGCCAGCAGCTTAGGGACAACCTACGAGCAGTACTTC
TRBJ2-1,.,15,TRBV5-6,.,CASSRTGTLHNEQFF,TGTGCCAGCAGCCGGACGGGGACACTACACAATGAGCAGTTCTTC
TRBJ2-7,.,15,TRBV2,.,CASRNRDSTWGEQYF,TGTGCCAGCAGGAACCGGGACTCTACGTGGGGCGAGCAGTACTTC
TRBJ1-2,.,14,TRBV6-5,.,CASSYSFSLDGYTF,TGTGCCAGCAGTTACTCGTTTTCTTTAGATGGCTACACCTTC
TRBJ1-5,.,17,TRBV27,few,CASSFGATARRNQPQHF,TGTGCCAGCAGTTTTGGGGCGACTGCACGACGGAATCAGCCCCAGCATTTT
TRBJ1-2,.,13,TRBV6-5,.,CASSTDKNYGYTF,TGTGCCAGCAGCACAGACAAAAACTATGGCTACACCTTC
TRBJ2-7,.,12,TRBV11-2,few,CASSYTGNEQYF,TGTGCCAGCAGCTACACAGGGAACGAGCAGTACTTC
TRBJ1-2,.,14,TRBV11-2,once,CASSLDIWTAGYTF,TGTGCCAGCAGCTTAGATATATGGACAGCTGGCTACACCTTC
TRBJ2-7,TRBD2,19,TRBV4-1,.,CASSQGTTRGVPGGHEQYF,TGCGCCAGCAGCCAAGGTACCACGCGGGGGGTCCCCGGGGGTCACGAGCAGTACTTC
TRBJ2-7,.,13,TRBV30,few,CAWSVWGGYEQYF,TGTGCCTGGAGTGTGTGGGGCGGCTACGAGCAGTACTTC
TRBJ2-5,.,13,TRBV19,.,CASSIQRAETQYF,TGTGCCAGTAGTATCCAGCGGGCGGAGACCCAGTACTTC
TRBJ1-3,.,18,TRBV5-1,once,CASSLSPAGGSSGNTIYF,TGCGCCAGCAGCTTGTCCCCGGCGGGGGGCTCCTCTGGAAACACCATATATTTT